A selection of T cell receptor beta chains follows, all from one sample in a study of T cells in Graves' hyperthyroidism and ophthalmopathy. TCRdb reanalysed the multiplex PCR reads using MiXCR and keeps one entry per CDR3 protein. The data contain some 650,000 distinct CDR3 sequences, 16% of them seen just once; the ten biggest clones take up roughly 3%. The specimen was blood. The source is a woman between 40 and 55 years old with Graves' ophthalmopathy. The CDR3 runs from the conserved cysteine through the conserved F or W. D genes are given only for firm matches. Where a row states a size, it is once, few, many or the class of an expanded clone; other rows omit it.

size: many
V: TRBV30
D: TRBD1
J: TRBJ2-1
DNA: TGTGCCTGGAGTCCGGGACAGTACAATGAGCAGTTCTTC
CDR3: CAWSPGQYNEQFF

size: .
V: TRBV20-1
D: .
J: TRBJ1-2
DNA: TGCAGTGCTAAGGGGATACAGTTGAGGGGCTACACCTTC
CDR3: CSAKGIQLRGYTF

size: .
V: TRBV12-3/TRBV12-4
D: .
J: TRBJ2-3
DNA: TGTGCCAGCAGAGAGGGGGGAGGTACGCAGTATTTT
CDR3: CASREGGGTQYF

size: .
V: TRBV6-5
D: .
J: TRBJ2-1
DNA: TGTGCCAGCAGTTACAACGGACAGAACAATGAGCAGTTCTTC
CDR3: CASSYNGQNNEQFF

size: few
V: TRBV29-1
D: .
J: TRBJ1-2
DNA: TGCAGCGTTGAACCGGCCGGAGCCCTCTATGGCTACACCTTC
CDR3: CSVEPAGALYGYTF

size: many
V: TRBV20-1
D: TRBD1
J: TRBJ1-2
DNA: TGCAGTGCTAGAGGGGACAGCTATGGCTACACCTTC
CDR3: CSARGDSYGYTF

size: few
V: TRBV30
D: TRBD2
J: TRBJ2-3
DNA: TGTGCCTGGAGTGGGACTAGCGGGGTTACGCAGTATTTT
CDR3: CAWSGTSGVTQYF

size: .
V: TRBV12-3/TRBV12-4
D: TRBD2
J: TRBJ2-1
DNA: TGTGCCAGCAGTTTAGGGGGACTAGCGGGGCCCCAGTTCTTC
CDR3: CASSLGGLAGPQFF

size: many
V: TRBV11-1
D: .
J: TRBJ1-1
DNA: TGTGCCAGCAGCCCGGAGGCCGTCCCTGAAGCTTTCTTT
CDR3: CASSPEAVPEAFF

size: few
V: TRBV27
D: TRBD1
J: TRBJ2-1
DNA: TGTGCCAGCAGTTTGTTTGGCCAGACAGGGAACAATGAGCAGTTCTTC
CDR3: CASSLFGQTGNNEQFF

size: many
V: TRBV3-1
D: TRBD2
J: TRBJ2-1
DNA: TGTGCCAGCAGCCCTGCGAGGACTAGCGGGGGCTACAATGAGCAGTTCTTC
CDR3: CASSPARTSGGYNEQFF

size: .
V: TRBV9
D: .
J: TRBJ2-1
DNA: TGTGCCAGCAGCGTCGACGGGGAACCTTACAATGAGCAGTTCTTC
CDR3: CASSVDGEPYNEQFF

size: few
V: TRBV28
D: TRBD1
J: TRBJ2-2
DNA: TGTGCCAGCAGTTTATTGGGGCAACCAGGGGGCTCGAACACCGGGGAGCTGTTTTTT
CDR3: CASSLLGQPGGSNTGELFF

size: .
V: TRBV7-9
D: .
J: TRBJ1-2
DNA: TGTGCCAGCAGCTTAGAGAGGGGAGACGGCTACACCTTC
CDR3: CASSLERGDGYTF

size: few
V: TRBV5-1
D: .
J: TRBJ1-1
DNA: TGCGCCAGCAGCTTGGTGCAGGGAAGGAACACTGAAGCTTTCTTT
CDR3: CASSLVQGRNTEAFF

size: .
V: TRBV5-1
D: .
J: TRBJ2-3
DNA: TGCGCCAGCAGCTTGTACAGGGCCACAGATACGCAGTATTTT
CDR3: CASSLYRATDTQYF

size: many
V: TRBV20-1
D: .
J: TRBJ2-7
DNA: TGCAGCGTAAACGGGGGAGGGGGCGAGCAGTACTTC
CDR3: CSVNGGGGEQYF

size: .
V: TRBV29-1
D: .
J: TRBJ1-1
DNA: TGCAGCGTCGGACAGATTGAAGCTTTCTTT
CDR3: CSVGQIEAFF

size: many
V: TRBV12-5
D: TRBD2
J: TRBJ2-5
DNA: TGTGCTAGTGTCCTGGGGGGGCAAGAGACCCAGTACTTC
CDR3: CASVLGGQETQYF

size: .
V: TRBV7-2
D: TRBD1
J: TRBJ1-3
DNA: TGTGCCAGCAGCTTAGAAGTTGTAGGCAGGGGGTTCGGAAACACCATATATTTT
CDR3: CASSLEVVGRGFGNTIYF

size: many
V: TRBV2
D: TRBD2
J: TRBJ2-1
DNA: TGTGCCAGCAGAATAGCGGGGACCTACAATGAGCAGTTCTTC
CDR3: CASRIAGTYNEQFF

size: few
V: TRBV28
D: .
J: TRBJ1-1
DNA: TGTGCCAGTAGATTGGAGGACACTGAAGCTTTCTTT
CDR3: CASRLEDTEAFF

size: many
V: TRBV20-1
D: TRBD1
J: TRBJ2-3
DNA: TGCAGTGCCCGACAGGGATCAACTTCGACAGATACGCAGTATTTT
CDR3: CSARQGSTSTDTQYF

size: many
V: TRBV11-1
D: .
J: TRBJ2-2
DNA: TGTGCCAGCAGCTTAGCCGGGCCCGGGGAGCTGTTTTTT
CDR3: CASSLAGPGELFF

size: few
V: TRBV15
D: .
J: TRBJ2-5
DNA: TGTGCCACCAGCAGCCGAAATATGGGAGCTGGAGAGACCCAGTACTTC
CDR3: CATSSRNMGAGETQYF

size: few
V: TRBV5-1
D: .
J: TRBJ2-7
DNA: TGCGCCAGCAGCGTAGGGACCGACACCTACGAGCAGTACTTC
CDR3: CASSVGTDTYEQYF

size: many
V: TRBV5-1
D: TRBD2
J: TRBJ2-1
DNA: TGCGCCAGCAGCAACCTAGCGGGAGAGGCCTACAATGAGCAGTTCTTC
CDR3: CASSNLAGEAYNEQFF

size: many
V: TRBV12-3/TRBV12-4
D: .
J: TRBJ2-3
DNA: TGTGCCAGCAGTCTCCCTGGTCACCACGGGGATACGCAGTATTTT
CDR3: CASSLPGHHGDTQYF

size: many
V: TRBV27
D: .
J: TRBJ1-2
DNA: TGTGCCAGCAGTTTATCGGTTGGGACTGGCTATGGCTACACCTTC
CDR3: CASSLSVGTGYGYTF

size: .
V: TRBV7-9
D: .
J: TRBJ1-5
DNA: TGTGCCAGCAGCCCAGACACTTTCAATCAGCCCCAGCATTTT
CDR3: CASSPDTFNQPQHF

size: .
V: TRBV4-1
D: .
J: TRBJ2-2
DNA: TGCGCCAGCAGCTATCGACAGGATCCCGGGGAGCTGTTTTTT
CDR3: CASSYRQDPGELFF

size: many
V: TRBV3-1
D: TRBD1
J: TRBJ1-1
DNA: TGTGCCAGCAGCCCCGCGGCAGGGGGTAGGTGGACTGAAGCTTTCTTT
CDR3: CASSPAAGGRWTEAFF

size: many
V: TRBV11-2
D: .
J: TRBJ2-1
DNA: TGTGCCAGCAGCGACGAAGCTACAGGGCAAAATGAGCAGTTCTTC
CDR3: CASSDEATGQNEQFF

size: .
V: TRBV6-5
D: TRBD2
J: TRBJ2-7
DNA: TGTGCCAGCAGTTATTATCCCGGGAGGGGAAACGAGCAGTACTTC
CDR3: CASSYYPGRGNEQYF

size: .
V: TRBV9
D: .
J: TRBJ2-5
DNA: TGTGCCAGCAGCGTAGGGGACGGAGAAGAGACCCAGTACTTC
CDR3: CASSVGDGEETQYF

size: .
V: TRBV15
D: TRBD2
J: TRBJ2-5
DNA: TGTGCCACCAGCAGATACCAAGCGGGGGAGACCCAGTACTTC
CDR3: CATSRYQAGETQYF

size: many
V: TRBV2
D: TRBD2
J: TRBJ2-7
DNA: TGTGCCAGCAGTACGACTAGCGGCTCCTACGAGCAGTACTTC
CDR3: CASSTTSGSYEQYF

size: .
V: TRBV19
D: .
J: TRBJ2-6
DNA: TGTGCCAGTCGCACCGTCGGCGGCAACGTCCTGACTTTC
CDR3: CASRTVGGNVLTF

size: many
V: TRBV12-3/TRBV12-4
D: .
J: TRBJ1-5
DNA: TGTGCCAGCAGCCCCGACAGGCCAGGTCAGCCCCAGCATTTT
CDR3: CASSPDRPGQPQHF

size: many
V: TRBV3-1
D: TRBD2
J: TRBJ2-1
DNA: TGTGCCAGCAGCCAAGCTAGCGGGGGGGCTCAGAATGAGCAGTTCTTC
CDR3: CASSQASGGAQNEQFF

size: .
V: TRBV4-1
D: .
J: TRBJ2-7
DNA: TGCGCCAGCAGCGGGGCAGTCCTAGGCGGGGAGCAGTACTTC
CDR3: CASSGAVLGGEQYF

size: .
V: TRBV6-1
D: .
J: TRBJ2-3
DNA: TGTGCCAGCAGTTCCTATACCGCAATTCCAGATACGCAGTATTTT
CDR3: CASSSYTAIPDTQYF

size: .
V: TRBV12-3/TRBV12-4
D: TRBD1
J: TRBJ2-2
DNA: TGTGCCAGCAGCCGGACAGGGGGCACCACCGGGGAGCTGTTTTTT
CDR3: CASSRTGGTTGELFF

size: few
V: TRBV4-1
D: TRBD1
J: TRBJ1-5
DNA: TGCGCCAGCAGCCACCAACAGGGGGCGCATCAGCCCCAGCATTTT
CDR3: CASSHQQGAHQPQHF

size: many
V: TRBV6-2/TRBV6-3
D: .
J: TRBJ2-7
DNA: TGTGCCAGCAGACCGACCCCCTACGAGCAGTACTTC
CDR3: CASRPTPYEQYF

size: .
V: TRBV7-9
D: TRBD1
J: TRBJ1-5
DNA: TGTGCCAGCAGCCGGGGCGGCGGGACAGGGGCTCAGCCCCAGCATTTT
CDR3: CASSRGGGTGAQPQHF

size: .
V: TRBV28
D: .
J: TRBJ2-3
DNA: TGTGCCACTGGGGGGGCCGATGTAGATACGCAGTATTTT
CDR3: CATGGADVDTQYF

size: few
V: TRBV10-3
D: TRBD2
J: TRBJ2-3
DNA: TGTGCCATCAGTGAGTCGGGGCGGACTAGCGGGGTATTATGGAGCACAGATACGCAGTATTTT
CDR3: CAISESGRTSGVLWSTDTQYF

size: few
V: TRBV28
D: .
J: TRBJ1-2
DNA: TGTGCCAGCAGTTTAGCACAGAGCTTAAGCTACACCTTC
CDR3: CASSLAQSLSYTF

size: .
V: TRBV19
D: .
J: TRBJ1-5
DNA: TGTGCCAGTATGGAGGGGTACAATCAGCCCCAGCATTTT
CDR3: CASMEGYNQPQHF

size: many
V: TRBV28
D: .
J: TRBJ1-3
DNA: TGTGCCAGCATCCCGGGACGGCGAAACACCATATATTTT
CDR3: CASIPGRRNTIYF

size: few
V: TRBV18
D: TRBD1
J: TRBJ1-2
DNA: TGTGCCAGCTCATCTCCCAACAGGGGTTTTAACTATGGCTACACCTTC
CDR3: CASSSPNRGFNYGYTF

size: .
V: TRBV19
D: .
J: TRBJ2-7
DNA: TGTGCCAGTAGTCCAGCCGAAAGCTCGGAGCAGTACTTC
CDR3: CASSPAESSEQYF

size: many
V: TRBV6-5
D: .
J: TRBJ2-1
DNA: TGTGCCAGCAGTTACTCCCAGGGAAGCGAGCAGTTCTTC
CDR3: CASSYSQGSEQFF

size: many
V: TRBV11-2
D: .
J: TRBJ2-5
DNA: TGTGCCAGCAGCCGAACCCAAGGCAGGCCCCAAGAGACCCAGTACTTC
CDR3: CASSRTQGRPQETQYF